This entry concerns a single T cell receptor (beta chain). Its antigen is currently not known. The sample holds no much larger clone one base away, and base qualities are not on file. Including cysteine and phenylalanine, the CDR3 has 16 amino acids. Of all the DNA, just the CDR3 is kept, 48 bases in frame from base 1. CDR1 and CDR2 (SGDLS, YYNGEE) derive from the germline V gene. Trimming leaves V shorter by 2 bases and J shorter by 2 bases, with the junction holding 3 bases beyond the gene matches. The data were taken from a study of shared clonotypes between healthy human individuals (dated by TCRdb to 2019 to 2021). In terms of the full investigation: The cohort included a few men and a couple of women between 18 and 49 years of age. For each donor, three plates each were used for CD4 naive and CD4 memory, two plates were used for CD8 naive, and one plate was used for CD8 memory. To estimate repertoire size and how much clonotype sharing occurs between individuals, the study deeply sequenced the blood TCR repertoires of roughly 5 healthy adults. Different laboratories and diverse techniques were used to prepare libraries and sequence TCR repertoires, to increase sequencing depth and limit assay-specific biases. Per donor, leukapheresis produced somewhere between about 0.85 and 9.5 billion PBMCs. What the work shows at the level of the full study, not this receptor alone: Even with the large sequencing depth, rarefaction of the sorted-subset datasets indicated that sequencing was incomplete. Larger estimated clonotype richness was generally found for naive subsets than for memory subsets. Sharing across a handful of donors was observed for roughly 5% of naive CD4, about 4% of naive CD8, 2% to 2.5% of memory CD4, and less than 0.45% of memory CD8 clonotypes. Pairwise subsampling indicated that sequencing depth was expected to affect the degree of clonotype sharing among donors. Clonotypes shared by all four sorted-subset donors showed higher generation probabilities than non-shared clonotypes. Because the study included a small number of donors, the genetic and exposure-history diversity represented was limited. Sampling was restricted to blood, and TCR repertoires in tissues likely differ from the TCR repertoires found in blood.

TCR CDR3 regions were amplified from genomic DNA by multiplex PCR using the deep immunoSEQ assay. Extracted genomic DNA from each cell subset was spread evenly across all wells of several immunoSEQ 96-well plates, with each plate serving as a replicate. For sorted subsets, each replicate PCR was loaded with 200 ng genomic DNA, equivalent to roughly 30,000 T cell genomes. The purified libraries were quantified using a Qubit 3.0 fluorometer, sized with a Bioanalyzer 2100, and then quantified again using the KAPA Library Quantification kit. Each immunoSEQ 96-well plate was sequenced on its own single-read 150-cycle Illumina NextSeq 550 flow cell. In the paper's pipeline: Because the immunoSEQ output held only junctional sequences and lacked quality scores, the filtering could not match the filtering applied to full-length reads. To assign V/J genes and CDR3, sequences were annotated against IMGT germline references using PyIR, a Python wrapper for IgBLAST v1.9. Any read was removed if the V/J assignment was weak (E-value above 1e-6), the CDR3 was missing, or the read contained stop codons, out-of-frame junctions, or ambiguous translated residues. V3J clonotypes were defined as sequences sharing an identical inferred V gene, J gene, and CDR3 amino acid sequence. Percentage overlap between repertoires was computed as shared unique clonotypes divided by the size of the smaller repertoire. Three approaches were used to assess repertoire richness: RTK rarefaction, the Chao1 estimator, and Recon v2.1 estimates of unobserved clonotypes. OLGA was used to compute generation probabilities for all TCRbeta clonotypes that the gDNA method yielded from four donors. In TCRdb, the immuneACCESS table is reduced to in-frame sequences with V and J assigned. These tables do not hold every clone; where another copy was compared, an unresolved V gene accounts for under half, and the others remain unexplained. V and J calls and clone size come straight from that table; D and trimming were deduced from the DNA. This sample is represented by a few million clones; 85% to 95% of them were singletons. In total, the top ten clones hold over 1.5% of the sample.

For the CD8 naive samples, CD45RO-negative cells were positively selected for CCR7, yielding a CD45RA+CCR7+ population from which TemRA cells were excluded. Donors were healthy HIV-negative adults with no recently reported acute infections or vaccinations. All donors were Caucasian adults living in Nashville, Tennessee, USA. Blood was collected by leukapheresis, and PBMCs were isolated by Ficoll-Histopaque density gradient centrifugation and then cryopreserved in liquid nitrogen vapor phase. Purity and quantity of every magnetically sorted T cell population were checked by analytical flow cytometry. Genomic DNA was isolated from each sorted fraction and quantified by UV absorbance on a Nanodrop 2000c.

The receptor comes from a man aged 18 to 30 in good health. Some clones in this sample may be carry-over from other donors' samples. The V and J segments used are TRBV9 and TRBJ2-3, with TRBD2 matching 12 junction bases. Sequencing used naive CD8+ T cells from PBMCs. What this sample's cell subset or site label stands for: CD45RA+CCR7+. The DNA sequence is given as TGTGCCAGCAGCGTCGGGACTAGCGGGTTCACAGATACGCAGTATTTT. It specifies CASSVGTSGFTDTQYF.